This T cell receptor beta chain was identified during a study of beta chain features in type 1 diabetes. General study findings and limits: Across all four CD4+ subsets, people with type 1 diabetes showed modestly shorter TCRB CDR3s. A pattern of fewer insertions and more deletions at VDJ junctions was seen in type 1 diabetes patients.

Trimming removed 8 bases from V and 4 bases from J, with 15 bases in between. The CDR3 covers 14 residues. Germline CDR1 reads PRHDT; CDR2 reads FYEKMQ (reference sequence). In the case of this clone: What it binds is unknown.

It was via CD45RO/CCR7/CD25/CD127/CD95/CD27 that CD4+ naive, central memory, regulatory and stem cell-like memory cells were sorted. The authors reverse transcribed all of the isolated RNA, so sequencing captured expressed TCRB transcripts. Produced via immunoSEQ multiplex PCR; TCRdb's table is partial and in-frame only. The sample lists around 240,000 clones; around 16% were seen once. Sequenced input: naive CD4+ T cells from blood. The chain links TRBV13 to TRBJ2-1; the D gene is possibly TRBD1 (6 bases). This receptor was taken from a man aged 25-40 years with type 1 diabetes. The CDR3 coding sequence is TGTGCCAGCCGCCTGTGGGGGCCTTACAATGAGCAGTTCTTC. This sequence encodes CASRLWGPYNEQFF.